The 14 T cell receptor beta chains in this list originate from one sample, sequenced in a study of cytomegalovirus exposure and HLA in healthy donors. PCR employed 60 Vbeta and 13 Jbeta primers. TCRdb keeps only in-frame clones here, not all; method: immunoSEQ multiplex PCR. This table has about 88,000 clones, about 87% appearing once. What was sequenced was PBMCs. The receptors were sampled from a man aged 18-30 years in good health and CMV-seronegative.

This rearrangement joins TRBV28 to TRBJ1-5, with D possibly TRBD1 on 6 matching bases. CDR3 length equals 15 residues. Trimming left V 7 bases short and J 4 bases short, with 17 bases between. The V gene's germline CDR1 is MDHEN and CDR2 SYDVKM. In DNA, the CDR3 is TGTGCCAGCAACGTACCGGGACAAAGTAATCAGCCCCAGCATTTT. Translating gives CASNVPGQSNQPQHF.

The chain carries TRBV6-1 and TRBJ1-5; tentatively, D is TRBD1 (6 bases). This CDR3 region has 14 residues. The V gene lost 8 bases and the J gene lost 0 bases, with 11 bases spanning the gap. Germline assignment: CDR1 MNHNS and CDR2 SASEGT. The CDR3 DNA follows: TGTGCCAGCCGAACAGGGCTTAGCAATCAGCCCCAGCATTTT. This translates into CASRTGLSNQPQHF.

CDR3 residues: CASRKSTSSDTQYF. The CDR3 region has the DNA TGTGCCAGCAGGAAAAGTACGAGTTCAGATACGCAGTATTTT. V and J are TRBV2 and TRBJ2-3; the D is unclear. This CDR3 is built from 14 residues. V lost 6 bases and J lost 4, with 14 bases in between. CDR1 and CDR2 (germline): SNHLY, FYNNEI.

This clone was detected once. The chain links TRBV4-1 to TRBJ2-1; D may be TRBD2 (6 bases). The germline V and J ends were trimmed by 3 bases and 0 bases, with 18 bases remaining between them. This CDR3 region has 18 residues. Germline CDR1 and CDR2: MGHRA and YSYEKL. The CDR3 region has the DNA TGCGCCAGCAGCCACCTCACCGGTAGCGGAAGCTCCTACAATGAGCAGTTCTTC. Translating it yields CASSHLTGSGSSYNEQFF.

The chain employs TRBV4-3 and TRBJ2-7; 7 positions match TRBD1. The CDR3 is made up of 13 amino acids. Germline loops: CDR1 LGHNA, CDR2 YSLEER. V lost 4 bases and J lost 3; bases outside the gene matches: 3. The CDR3 spells CASSPWTGYEQYF. CDR3 DNA: TGCGCCAGCAGCCCCTGGACAGGCTACGAGCAGTACTTC.

This chain links TRBV4-1 with TRBJ2-7; TRBD2 agrees at 7 bases. The junction had 13 bases not matched to a gene; V was cut back by 1 base and J by 7 bases. The V gene's germline CDR1 is MGHRA and CDR2 YSYEKL. There are 16 residues in the CDR3. CDR3 in amino acids: CASSQGEGAGAEEQYF. The CDR3, as DNA: TGCGCCAGCAGCCAAGGGGAGGGCGCGGGAGCGGAGGAGCAGTACTTC.

This clone has just a few counts. The V and J genes are TRBV2 and TRBJ2-2; 8 bases are a match to TRBD2. Germline trimming cut 1 base from V and 8 bases from J; bases unmatched to any gene: 6. This CDR3 region has 15 residues. Germline lookup yields CDR1 SNHLY and CDR2 FYNNEI. The CDR3 DNA reads TGTGCCAGCAGTGAAGTTGTTAGCGGGACAGGGGAGCTGTTTTTT. Its translation is CASSEVVSGTGELFF.

This rearrangement joins TRBV5-6 to TRBJ2-7; the match to TRBD2 covers 13 bases. J gave up 4 bases and V 2 bases, and 3 bases lay outside the gene matches. Germline assignment: CDR1 SGHDT and CDR2 YYEEEE. CDR3 length: 15 amino acids. The CDR3 coding sequence is TGTGCCAGCAGCTTTGGACTAGCGGGAGAATACGAGCAGTACTTC. Amino acid sequence: CASSFGLAGEYEQYF.

The gene calls are TRBV7-2 and TRBJ2-7, with a tentative D call TRBD2 (5 bases). The CDR3 has 11 amino acids. CDR1 is SGHTA, CDR2 FQGNSA, per germline. Trimming cost V 4 bases and J 6 bases, with 7 bases left between them. The CDR3 DNA reads as TGTGCCAGCAGCTCTAGCTTCGAGCAGTACTTC. As protein: CASSSSFEQYF.

This chain links TRBV10-2 with TRBJ2-7; 10 bases align to TRBD2. Trimming at V came to 6 bases and at J to 4 bases, leaving 6 bases not matched to a gene. The CDR3 is 14 amino acids. CDR1 and CDR2 from the germline V gene are WSHSY and SAAADI. Written as DNA, the CDR3 is TGCGCCAGCAGAGCGGGAGGGCCCAAGTACGAGCAGTACTTC. It codes for CASRAGGPKYEQYF.

This chain joins TRBV6-1 and TRBJ2-4; 10 bases line up with TRBD2. Germline CDR1 is MNHNS and CDR2 is SASEGT. J gave up 3 bases and V 6 bases, and 8 bases lay outside the gene matches. This CDR3 has 16 residues. The CDR3 nucleotides are TGTGCCAGCAGCGAACAAGCGGGAGGGGTCAAAAACATTCAGTACTTC. It translates to CASSEQAGGVKNIQYF.

The V gene is TRBV27, the J gene TRBJ1-6; D is possibly TRBD1 (5 bases). With 2 bases removed from V and 10 bases from J, the gap between germline ends came to 15 bases. The CDR3 sequence is 15 residues long. Germline V CDR1 and CDR2: MNHEY, SMNVEV (reference sequence). CDR3 residues: CASSLSRGIESPLHF. CDR3 coding DNA: TGTGCCAGCAGTTTAAGTAGGGGAATTGAATCACCCCTCCACTTT.

This clone was picked up a small number of times. The chain joins TRBV2 to TRBJ1-1, with 8 bases lining up with TRBD1. V was clipped by 6 bases and J by 4 bases; unmatched bases: 7. The CDR3 sequence is 14 residues long. Germline V CDR1 and CDR2: SNHLY, FYNNEI. The CDR3 sequence: CASRALGTGTEAFF. The CDR3 coding sequence is TGTGCCAGCAGAGCCTTAGGGACAGGCACTGAAGCTTTCTTT.

The chain joins TRBV6-1 to TRBJ1-6, with TRBD1 as a possible D gene (5 bases). The V end was cut by 6 bases, the J end by 0 bases, with 6 bases between. Germline CDR1 and CDR2: MNHNS and SASEGT. This CDR3 comprises 14 residues. CDR3 in DNA: TGTGCCAGCAGGGGGGGCTCCTATAATTCACCCCTCCACTTT. Translated: CASRGGSYNSPLHF.